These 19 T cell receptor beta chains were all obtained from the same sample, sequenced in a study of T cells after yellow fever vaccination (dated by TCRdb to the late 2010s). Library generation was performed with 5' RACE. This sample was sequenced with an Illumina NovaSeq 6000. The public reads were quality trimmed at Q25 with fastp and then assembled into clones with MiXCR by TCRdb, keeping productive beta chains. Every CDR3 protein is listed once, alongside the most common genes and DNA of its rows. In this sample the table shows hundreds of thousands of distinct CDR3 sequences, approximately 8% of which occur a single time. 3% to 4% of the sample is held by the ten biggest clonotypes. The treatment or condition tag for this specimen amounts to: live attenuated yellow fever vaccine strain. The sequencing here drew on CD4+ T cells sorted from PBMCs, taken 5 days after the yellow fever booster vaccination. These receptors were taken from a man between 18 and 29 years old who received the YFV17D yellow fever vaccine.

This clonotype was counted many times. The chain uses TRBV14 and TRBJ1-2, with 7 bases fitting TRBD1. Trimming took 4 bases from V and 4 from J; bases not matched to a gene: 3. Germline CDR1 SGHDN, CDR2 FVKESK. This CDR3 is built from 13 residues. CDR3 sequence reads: CASSRDRAYGYTF. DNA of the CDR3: TGTGCCAGCAGCCGTGACAGGGCCTATGGCTACACCTTC.

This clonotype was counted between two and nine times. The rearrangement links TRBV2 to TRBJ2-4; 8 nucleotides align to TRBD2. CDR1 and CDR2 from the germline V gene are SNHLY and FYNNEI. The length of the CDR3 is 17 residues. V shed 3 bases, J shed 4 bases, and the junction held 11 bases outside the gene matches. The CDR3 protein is CASSDFLIAGLKNIQYF. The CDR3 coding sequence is TGTGCCAGCAGTGACTTTCTAATAGCGGGGTTGAAAAACATTCAGTACTTC.

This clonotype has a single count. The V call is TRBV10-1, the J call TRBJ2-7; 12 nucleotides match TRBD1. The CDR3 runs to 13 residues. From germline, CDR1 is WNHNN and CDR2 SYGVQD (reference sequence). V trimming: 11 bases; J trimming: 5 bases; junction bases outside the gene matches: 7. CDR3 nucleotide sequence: TGCGCCGGAAACGGGACAGGGGGCGACGAGCAGTACGTC. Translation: CAGNGTGGDEQYV.

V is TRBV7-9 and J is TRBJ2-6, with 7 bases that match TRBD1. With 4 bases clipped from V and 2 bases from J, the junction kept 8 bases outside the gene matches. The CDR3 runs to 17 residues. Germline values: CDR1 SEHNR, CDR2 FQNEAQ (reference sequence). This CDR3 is CASSSLLQGPGANVLTF. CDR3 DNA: TGTGCCAGCAGCTCCTTACTACAGGGGCCTGGGGCCAACGTCCTGACTTTC.

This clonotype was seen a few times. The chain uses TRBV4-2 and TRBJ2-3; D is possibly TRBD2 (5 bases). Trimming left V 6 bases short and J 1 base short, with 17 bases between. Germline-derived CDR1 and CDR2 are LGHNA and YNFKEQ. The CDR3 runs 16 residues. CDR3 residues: CASRTIGVPGTDTQYF. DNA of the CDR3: TGTGCCAGCAGGACAATCGGGGTACCTGGCACAGATACGCAGTATTTT.

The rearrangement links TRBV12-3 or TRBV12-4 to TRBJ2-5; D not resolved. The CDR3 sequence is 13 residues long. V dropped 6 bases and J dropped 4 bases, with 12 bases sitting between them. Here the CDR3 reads CASRPLGRETQYF. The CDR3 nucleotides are TGTGCCAGCAGGCCCTTAGGCCGAGAGACCCAGTACTTC.

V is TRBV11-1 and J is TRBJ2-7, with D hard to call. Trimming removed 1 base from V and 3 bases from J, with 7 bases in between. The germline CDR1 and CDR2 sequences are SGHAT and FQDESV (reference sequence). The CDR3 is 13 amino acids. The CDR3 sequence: CASSLVYSYEQYV. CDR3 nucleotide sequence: TGTGCCAGCAGCTTAGTGTACAGCTACGAGCAGTACGTC.

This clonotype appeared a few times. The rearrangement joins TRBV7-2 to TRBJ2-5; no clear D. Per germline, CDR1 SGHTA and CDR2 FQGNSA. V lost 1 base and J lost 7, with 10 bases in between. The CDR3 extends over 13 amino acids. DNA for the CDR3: TGTGCCAGCAGCTTAGTGAACGGGTGGACCCAGTACTTC. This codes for CASSLVNGWTQYF.

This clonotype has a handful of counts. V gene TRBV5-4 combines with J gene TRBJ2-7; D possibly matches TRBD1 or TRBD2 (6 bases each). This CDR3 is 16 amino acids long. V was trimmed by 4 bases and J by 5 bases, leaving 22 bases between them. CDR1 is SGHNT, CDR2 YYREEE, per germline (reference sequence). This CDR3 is CASSRGGTSWSDEQYF. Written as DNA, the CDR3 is TGTGCCAGCAGCCGAGGGGGGACCTCTTGGAGCGACGAGCAGTACTTC.

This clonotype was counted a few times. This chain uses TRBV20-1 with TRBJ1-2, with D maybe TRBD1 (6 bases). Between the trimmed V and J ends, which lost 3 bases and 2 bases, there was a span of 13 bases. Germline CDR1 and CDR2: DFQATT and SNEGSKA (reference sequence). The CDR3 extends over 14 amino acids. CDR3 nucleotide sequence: TGCAGTGCTAGTAGGGACACACAGAACTATGGCTACACCTTC. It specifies CSASRDTQNYGYTF.

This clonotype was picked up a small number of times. Here the CDR3 DNA reads TGTGCCAGCAGCGCGGCAAATGGGGCGTGGAATCAGCCCCAGCATTTT. It is translated as CASSAANGAWNQPQHF. The chain has TRBV7-2 and TRBJ1-5; D is perhaps TRBD1 (5 bases). Germline values: CDR1 SGHTA, CDR2 FQGNSA. CDR3 size: 16 residues. V lost 5 bases and J 4 bases, leaving 18 bases between the germline ends.

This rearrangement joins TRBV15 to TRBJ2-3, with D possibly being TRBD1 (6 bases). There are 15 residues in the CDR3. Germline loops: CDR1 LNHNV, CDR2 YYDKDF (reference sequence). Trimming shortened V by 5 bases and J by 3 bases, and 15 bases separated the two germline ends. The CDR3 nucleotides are TGTGCCACCAGCTTGGACCCAAGGGGGACAGATACGCAGTATTTT. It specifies CATSLDPRGTDTQYF.

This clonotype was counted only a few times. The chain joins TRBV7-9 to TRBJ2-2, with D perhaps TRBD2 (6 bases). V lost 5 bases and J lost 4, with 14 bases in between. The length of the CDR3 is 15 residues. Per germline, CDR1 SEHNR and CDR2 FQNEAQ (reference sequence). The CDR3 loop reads CASSLTSSVTGELFF. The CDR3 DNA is TGTGCCAGCAGCCTGACTAGTTCGGTCACCGGGGAGCTGTTTTTT.

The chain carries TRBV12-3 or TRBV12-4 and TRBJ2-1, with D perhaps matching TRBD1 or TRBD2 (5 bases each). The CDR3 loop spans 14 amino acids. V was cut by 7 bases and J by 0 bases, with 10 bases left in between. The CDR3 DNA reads TGTGCCAGCACTCGGGGCCACTCCTACAATGAGCAGTTCTTC. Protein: CASTRGHSYNEQFF.

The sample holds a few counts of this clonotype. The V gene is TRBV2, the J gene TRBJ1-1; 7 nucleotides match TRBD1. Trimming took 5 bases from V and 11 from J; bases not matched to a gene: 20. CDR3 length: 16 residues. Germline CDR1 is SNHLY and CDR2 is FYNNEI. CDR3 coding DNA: TGTGCCAGCAGTACCACCGGGACAGCCCAGCGGACGTTGGCTTTCTTT. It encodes CASSTTGTAQRTLAFF.

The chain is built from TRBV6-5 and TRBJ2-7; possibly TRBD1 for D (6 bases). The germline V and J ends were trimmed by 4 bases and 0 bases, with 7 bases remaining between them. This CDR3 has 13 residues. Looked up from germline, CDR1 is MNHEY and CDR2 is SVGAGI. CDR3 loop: CASSSDSSYEQYF. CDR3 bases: TGTGCCAGCAGTTCGGACAGCTCCTACGAGCAGTACTTC.

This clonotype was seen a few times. CDR3 nucleotides: TGCAGTGCTAGAGTGACATCCTCCACAGATACGCAGTATTTT. Protein product: CSARVTSSTDTQYF. The chain joins TRBV20-1 to TRBJ2-3; no reliable D call. Germline CDR1 and CDR2: DFQATT and SNEGSKA (reference sequence). Trimming cost V 1 base and J 2 bases, with 10 bases left between them. The CDR3 covers 14 residues.

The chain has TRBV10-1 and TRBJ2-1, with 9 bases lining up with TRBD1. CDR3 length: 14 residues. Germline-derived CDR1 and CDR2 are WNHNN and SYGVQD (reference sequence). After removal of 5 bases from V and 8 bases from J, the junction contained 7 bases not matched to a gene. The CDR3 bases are TGCGCCAGCAGTCCCGGGACAGGGTGGGATGAGCAGTTCTTC. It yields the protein CASSPGTGWDEQFF.

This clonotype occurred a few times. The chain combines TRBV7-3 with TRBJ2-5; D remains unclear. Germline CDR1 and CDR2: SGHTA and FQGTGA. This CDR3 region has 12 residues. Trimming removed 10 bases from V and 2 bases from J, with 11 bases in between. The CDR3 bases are TGTGCCACCTCTTACAGACAAGAGACCCAGTACTTC. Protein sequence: CATSYRQETQYF.